Here is one TCR beta chain with its context. Its antigen remains unidentified. This entry is derived from a study of lymphopenia after photon versus proton radiotherapy. Study-level results: Post-nadir diversity loss with photons came from oligoclonal expansion, particularly CD8+ Temra cells. Photon-treated patients lost naive T cells and TCR diversity; proton-treated stayed stable. Larger post-nadir TCR diversity loss correlated inversely with survival in deceased patients. Survival link was tested only in deceased patients; proton benefit remains a possibility.

Per germline, CDR1 MNHEY and CDR2 SVGAGI. V shed 5 bases, J shed 6 bases, and the junction held 5 bases outside the gene matches. The CDR3 is 14 amino acids. Sequencing was performed with immunoSEQ multiplex PCR; in TCRdb, only in-frame clones are kept and a portion is missing. Here the sample spans roughly 25,000 clones, roughly 87% being singletons. The receptor was derived from a man between 50 and 59 years old with gastric cancer. Sample: peripheral blood, taken from a patient treated with photon-based radiotherapy. This sequence joins TRBV6-5 and TRBJ2-1; 9 bases align to TRBD2. CDR3 in amino acids: CASSLGLAVNEQFF. The DNA for the CDR3 is TGTGCCAGCAGTCTGGGACTAGCCGTCAATGAGCAGTTCTTC.